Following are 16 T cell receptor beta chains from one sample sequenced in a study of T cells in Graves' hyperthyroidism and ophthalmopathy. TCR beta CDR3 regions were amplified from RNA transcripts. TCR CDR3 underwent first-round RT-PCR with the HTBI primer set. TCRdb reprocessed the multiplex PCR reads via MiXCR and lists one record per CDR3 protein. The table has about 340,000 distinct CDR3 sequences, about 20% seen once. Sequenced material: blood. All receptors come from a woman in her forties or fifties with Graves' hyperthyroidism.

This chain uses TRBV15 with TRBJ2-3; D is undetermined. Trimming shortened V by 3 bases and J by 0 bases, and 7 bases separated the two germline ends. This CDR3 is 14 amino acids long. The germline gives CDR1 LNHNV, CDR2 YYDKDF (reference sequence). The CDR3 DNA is TGTGCCACCAGCAGGCCGGCGAGCACAGATACGCAGTATTTT. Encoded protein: CATSRPASTDTQYF.

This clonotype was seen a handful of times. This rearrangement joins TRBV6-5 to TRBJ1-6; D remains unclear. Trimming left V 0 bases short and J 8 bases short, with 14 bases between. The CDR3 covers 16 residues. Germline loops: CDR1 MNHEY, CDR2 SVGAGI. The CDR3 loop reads CASSYSNLGWDSPLHF. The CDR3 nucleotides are TGTGCCAGCAGTTACTCGAATCTGGGCTGGGATTCACCCCTCCACTTT.

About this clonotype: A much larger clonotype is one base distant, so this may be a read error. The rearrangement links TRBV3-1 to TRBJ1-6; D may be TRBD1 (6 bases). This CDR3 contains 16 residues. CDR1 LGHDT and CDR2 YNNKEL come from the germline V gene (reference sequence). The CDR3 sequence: CVSSQEAGGRRSPLHF. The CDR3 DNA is TGTGTCAGCAGCCAAGAGGCCGGGGGGCGGAGGTCACCCCTCCACTTT.

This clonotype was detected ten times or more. The CDR3 region is CASSPLFQIYGYTF. CDR3 nucleotides: TGTGCCAGCAGTCCCCTATTCCAGATCTATGGCTACACCTTC. The V call is TRBV28, the J call TRBJ1-2; D unclear. CDR3 length: 14 residues. Germline lookup yields CDR1 MDHEN and CDR2 SYDVKM. V was trimmed by 5 bases and J by 4 bases, leaving 14 bases between them.

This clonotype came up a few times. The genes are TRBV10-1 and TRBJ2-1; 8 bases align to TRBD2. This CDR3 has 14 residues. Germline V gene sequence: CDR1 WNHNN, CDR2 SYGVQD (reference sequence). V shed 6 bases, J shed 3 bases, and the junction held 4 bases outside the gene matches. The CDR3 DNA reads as TGCGCCAGCAGCACTAGCGGAAACTACAATGAGCAGTTCTTC. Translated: CASSTSGNYNEQFF.

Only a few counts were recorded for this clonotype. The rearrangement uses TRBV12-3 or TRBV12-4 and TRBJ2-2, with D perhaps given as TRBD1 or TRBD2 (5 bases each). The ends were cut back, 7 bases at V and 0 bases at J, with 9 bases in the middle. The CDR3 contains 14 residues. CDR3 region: CASTGPSNTGELFF. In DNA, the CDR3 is TGTGCCAGCACGGGACCCTCGAACACCGGGGAGCTGTTTTTT.

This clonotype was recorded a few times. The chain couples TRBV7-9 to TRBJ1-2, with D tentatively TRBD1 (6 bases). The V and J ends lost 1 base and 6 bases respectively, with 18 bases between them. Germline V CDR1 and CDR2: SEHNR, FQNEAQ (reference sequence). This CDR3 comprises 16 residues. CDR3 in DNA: TGTGCCAGCAGCTTAGAGCGGACAGCGGTCTCTGATGGCTACACCTTC. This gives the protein CASSLERTAVSDGYTF.

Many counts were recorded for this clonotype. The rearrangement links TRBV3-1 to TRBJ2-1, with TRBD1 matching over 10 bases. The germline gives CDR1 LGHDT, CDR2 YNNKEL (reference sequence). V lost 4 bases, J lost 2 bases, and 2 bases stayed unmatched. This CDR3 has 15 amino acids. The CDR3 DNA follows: TGTGCCAGCAGCCCGACAGGGGGCGCCTACAATGAGCAGTTCTTC. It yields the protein CASSPTGGAYNEQFF.

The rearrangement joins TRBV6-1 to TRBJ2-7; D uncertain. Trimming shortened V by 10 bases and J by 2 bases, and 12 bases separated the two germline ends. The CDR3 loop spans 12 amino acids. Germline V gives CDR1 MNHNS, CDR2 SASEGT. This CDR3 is CAIGRRPYEQYF. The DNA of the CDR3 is TGTGCCATCGGCAGGAGACCCTACGAGCAGTACTTC.

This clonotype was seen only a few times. CDR3 bases: TGTGCCAGCAGGGGGACCTGGAACTCACCCCTCCACTTT. Translating gives CASRGTWNSPLHF. The chain carries TRBV12-3 or TRBV12-4 and TRBJ1-6, with a weak D call TRBD1 (5 bases). V lost 6 bases, J lost 10 bases, and 13 bases lay in between. The CDR3 totals 13 residues.

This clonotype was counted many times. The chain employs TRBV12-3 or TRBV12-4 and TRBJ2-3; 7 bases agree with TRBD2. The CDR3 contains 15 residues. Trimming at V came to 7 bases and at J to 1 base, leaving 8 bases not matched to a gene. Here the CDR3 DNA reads TGTGCCAGCAAGGACGGACTAGAAGGCACAGATACGCAGTATTTT. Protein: CASKDGLEGTDTQYF.

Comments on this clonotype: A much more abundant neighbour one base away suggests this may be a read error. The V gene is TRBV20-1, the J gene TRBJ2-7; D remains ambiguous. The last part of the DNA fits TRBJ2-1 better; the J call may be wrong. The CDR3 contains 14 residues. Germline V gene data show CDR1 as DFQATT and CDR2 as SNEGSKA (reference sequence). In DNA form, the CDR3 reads TGCAGTGCTAGAGGCGGAAGCGACCCCTACGAGCAGTTCTTC. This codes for CSARGGSDPYEQFF.

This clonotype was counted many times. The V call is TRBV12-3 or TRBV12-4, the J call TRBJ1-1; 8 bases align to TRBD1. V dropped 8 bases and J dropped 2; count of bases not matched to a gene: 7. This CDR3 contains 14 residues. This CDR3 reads CASFPDRGNTEAFF. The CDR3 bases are TGTGCCAGCTTTCCCGACAGGGGAAACACTGAAGCTTTCTTT.

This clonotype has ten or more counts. CDR3 region: CASSKTDYGYTF. DNA of the CDR3: TGTGCCAGCAGTAAGACGGACTATGGCTACACCTTC. This chain uses TRBV6-2 or TRBV6-3 with TRBJ1-2; D is uncertain. Looked up from germline, CDR1 is MNHEY and CDR2 is SVGEGT. Trimming stripped 5 bases from V and 3 bases from J, with 7 bases between. There are 12 residues in the CDR3.

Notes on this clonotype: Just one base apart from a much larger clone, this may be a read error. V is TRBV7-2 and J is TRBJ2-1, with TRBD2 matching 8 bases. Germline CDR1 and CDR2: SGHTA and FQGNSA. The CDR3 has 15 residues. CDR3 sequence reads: CASSSGGGSCNEQFF. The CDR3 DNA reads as TGTGCCAGCAGTTCCGGGGGGGGGTCCTGCAATGAGCAGTTCTTC.

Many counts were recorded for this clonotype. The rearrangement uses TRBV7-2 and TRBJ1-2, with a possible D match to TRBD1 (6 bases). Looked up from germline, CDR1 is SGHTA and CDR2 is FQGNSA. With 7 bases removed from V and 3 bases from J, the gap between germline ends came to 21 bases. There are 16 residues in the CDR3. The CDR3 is CASNDVTGRGDYGYTF. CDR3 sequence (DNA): TGTGCCAGCAACGACGTTACAGGGAGGGGAGACTATGGCTACACCTTC.